The 17 T cell receptor beta chains in this list originate from one sample, sequenced in a study of early T cells in non-severe SARS-CoV-2 infection. A single record per CDR3 protein comes from TCRdb applying MiXCR to the 5' RACE reads. Found here are about 46,000 distinct CDR3 sequences, roughly a tenth of them singletons; the top ten hold around 5.3%. Sequencing was performed on whole blood, taken at baseline. Receptors were obtained from an adult who was a healthcare worker with PCR-confirmed SARS-CoV-2 infection or an uninfected control (not recorded which).

There are a few counts of this clonotype. This chain uses TRBV7-2 with TRBJ1-3; D might be TRBD1 (6 bases). The CDR3 is 18 amino acids. The germline CDR1 and CDR2 sequences are SGHTA and FQGNSA. The V gene lost 5 bases and the J gene lost 1 base, with 21 bases spanning the gap. The CDR3 is CASSTLIQGTGSGNTIYF. DNA of the CDR3: TGTGCCAGCAGCACATTGATACAGGGAACCGGGTCTGGAAACACCATATATTTT.

This clonotype was counted between two and nine times. The chain recombines TRBV28 with TRBJ2-5, with 7 bases aligning to TRBD1. Per germline, CDR1 MDHEN and CDR2 SYDVKM. CDR3 length: 11 amino acids. The V segment lost 4 bases and the J segment 14 bases; nucleotides outside the gene matches: 7. DNA of the CDR3: TGTGCCAGCAGTTCCTCACGGGACAGTTACTTC. This sequence encodes CASSSSRDSYF.

The chain is built from TRBV5-4 and TRBJ1-1; D is unresolved. CDR1 and CDR2 (germline): SGHNT, YYREEE (reference sequence). V lost 1 base to trimming and J lost 6 bases, with 16 bases between them. The CDR3 spans 15 residues. The chain's CDR3 is CASSLSSQSRSEAFF. The CDR3 coding sequence is TGTGCCAGCAGCTTGTCGTCGCAATCTAGATCTGAAGCTTTCTTT.

A few counts support this clonotype. The V gene is TRBV30, the J gene TRBJ1-6, with 9 bases lining up with TRBD1. In germline, CDR1 is GTSNPN, CDR2 SVGIG (reference sequence). CDR3 length: 16 amino acids. V lost 1 base and J lost 8; bases outside the gene matches: 9. The CDR3 region has the DNA TGTGCCTGGAGTGACCCCCGCGGACAGGGGTATTCACCCCTCCACTTT. The encoded protein is CAWSDPRGQGYSPLHF.

This clonotype was counted between two and nine times. The chain joins TRBV5-6 to TRBJ1-2; no reliable D call. The CDR3 is made up of 11 amino acids. V lost 7 bases to trimming and J lost 3 bases, with 7 bases between them. In germline, CDR1 is SGHDT, CDR2 YYEEEE. The CDR3 sequence is CASGTDYGYTF. CDR3 sequence (DNA): TGTGCCAGCGGAACAGACTATGGCTACACCTTC.

V is TRBV30 and J is TRBJ1-1, with a tentative D call TRBD1 (6 bases). V was shortened by 5 bases and J by 1 base, with 8 bases between the two germline ends. This CDR3 has 12 residues. From germline, CDR1 is GTSNPN and CDR2 SVGIG (reference sequence). CDR3 protein: CAWEQGNTEAFF. CDR3 coding DNA: TGTGCCTGGGAACAGGGGAACACTGAAGCTTTCTTT.

This clonotype appeared a few times. The chain couples TRBV7-6 to TRBJ2-7, with D tentatively TRBD2 (5 bases). Germline-derived CDR1 and CDR2 are SGHVS and FNYEAQ. The CDR3 is 14 residues long. V was pared by 4 bases and J by 1 base, with 11 bases between. CDR3 region: CASSSDGNSYEQYF. CDR3 sequence (DNA): TGTGCCAGCAGCTCAGACGGGAATTCCTACGAGCAGTACTTC.

This clonotype was counted many times. The chain carries TRBV28 and TRBJ2-1, with D possibly matching TRBD1 (6 bases). The CDR3 consists of 12 residues. Trimming removed 8 bases from V and 9 bases from J, with 14 bases in between. Germline assignment: CDR1 MDHEN and CDR2 SYDVKM. CDR3 DNA sequence: TGTGCCAGCGGTAGGGGGTCGGGTGAGCAGTTCTTC. This sequence encodes CASGRGSGEQFF.

A few counts support this clonotype. The rearrangement uses TRBV20-1 and TRBJ2-3; the D is unclear. This CDR3 spans 14 amino acids. V lost 0 bases and J 0 bases, leaving 7 bases between the germline ends. CDR1 is DFQATT, CDR2 SNEGSKA, per germline (reference sequence). For the CDR3, the DNA is TGCAGTGCTAGAGACAGCTATAGCACAGATACGCAGTATTTT. Translating gives CSARDSYSTDTQYF.

This clonotype was recorded at least ten times. The rearrangement links TRBV18 to TRBJ2-1, with TRBD1 matching 7 bases. The CDR3 loop spans 15 amino acids. The trim removed 4 bases at V and 3 bases at J, leaving 6 bases unmatched. Germline-derived CDR1 and CDR2 are KGHSH and LQKENI. CDR3 sequence: CASSLPGTVYNEQFF. CDR3 in DNA: TGTGCCAGCTCACTTCCCGGGACAGTCTACAATGAGCAGTTCTTC.

This clonotype has a handful of counts. The chain is built from TRBV18 and TRBJ1-1; no clear D. Between the trimmed V and J ends, which lost 0 bases and 4 bases, there was a span of 9 bases. This CDR3 has 14 amino acids. The germline gives CDR1 KGHSH, CDR2 LQKENI. The DNA of the CDR3 is TGTGCCAGCTCACCACCGGAAGGTCGCACTGAAGCTTTCTTT. Protein product: CASSPPEGRTEAFF.

Many counts were recorded for this clonotype. The chain carries TRBV3-1 and TRBJ2-1, with 10 bases lining up with TRBD2. Germline V gives CDR1 LGHDT, CDR2 YNNKEL (reference sequence). The CDR3 length is 19 residues. V shed 0 bases and J 4 bases; nucleotides not matched to a gene: 12. CDR3 nucleotides: TGTGCCAGCAGCCAAGATCGGCCTAGCGGGGGCGCCGTATACAATGAGCAGTTCTTC. Translated: CASSQDRPSGGAVYNEQFF.

The J gene is TRBJ2-5, the V gene TRBV6-2 or TRBV6-3; D unclear. V shed 9 bases and J shed 1 base, with 15 bases lying between them. The CDR3 is 14 residues long. CDR1 and CDR2 from the germline V gene are MNHEY and SVGEGT. CDR3: CASAVGNAQETQYF. CDR3 DNA: TGTGCCAGTGCAGTGGGCAACGCCCAAGAGACCCAGTACTTC.

The genes are TRBV6-1 and TRBJ1-4, with D perhaps TRBD1 (6 bases). The CDR3 spans 15 residues. Trimming removed 5 bases at V and 7 bases at J, with 17 bases between. Germline V gene sequence: CDR1 MNHNS, CDR2 SASEGT. CDR3 nucleotides: TGTGCCAGCAGTCTACTACAGGGAGCAGGTGAAAAACTGTTTTTT. This codes for CASSLLQGAGEKLFF.

This clonotype has more than one count but fewer than ten. V is TRBV12-3 or TRBV12-4 and J is TRBJ2-3; no reliable D call. Trimming shortened V by 3 bases and J by 9 bases, and 10 bases separated the two germline ends. This CDR3 comprises 12 residues. This CDR3 reads CASSFERDTQYF. In DNA, the CDR3 is TGTGCCAGCAGTTTTGAAAGAGACACGCAGTATTTT.

V usage is TRBV12-3 or TRBV12-4 and J usage is TRBJ2-7; D is perhaps TRBD2 (5 bases). There are 14 residues in the CDR3. V lost 2 bases to trimming and J lost 0 bases, with 8 bases between them. This CDR3 is CASSLRESSYEQYF. CDR3 coding DNA: TGTGCCAGCAGTTTAAGGGAGAGCTCCTACGAGCAGTACTTC.

In this sample, this clonotype turned up a few times. The chain has TRBV6-5 and TRBJ1-1, with D unresolved. Between the trimmed V and J ends, which lost 6 bases and 2 bases, there was a span of 7 bases. The CDR3 length is 12 residues. Germline V gives CDR1 MNHEY, CDR2 SVGAGI. CDR3 protein: CASRRTNTEAFF. The CDR3 DNA reads as TGTGCCAGCAGAAGGACCAACACTGAAGCTTTCTTT.